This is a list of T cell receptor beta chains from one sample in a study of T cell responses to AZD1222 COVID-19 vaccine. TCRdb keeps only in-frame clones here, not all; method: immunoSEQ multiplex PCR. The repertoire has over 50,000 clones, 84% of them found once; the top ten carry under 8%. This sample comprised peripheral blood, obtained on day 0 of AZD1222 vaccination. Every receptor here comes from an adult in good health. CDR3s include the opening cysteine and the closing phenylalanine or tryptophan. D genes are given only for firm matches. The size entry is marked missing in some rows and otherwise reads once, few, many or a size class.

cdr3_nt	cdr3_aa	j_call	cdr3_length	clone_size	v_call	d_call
TGTGCCAGCTCACCGGGGACAGGGGGCGTCTATGGCTACACCTTC	CASSPGTGGVYGYTF	TRBJ1-2	15	.	TRBV18	TRBD1
TGTGCCATCAGTGACCTGGGTAAAACTGGCTACACCTTC	CAISDLGKTGYTF	TRBJ1-2	13	.	TRBV10-3	.
TGCGCCAGCAGCCAACACGGACAGGGTAGTTCACCCCTCCACTTT	CASSQHGQGSSPLHF	TRBJ1-6	15	once	TRBV4-3	TRBD1
TGTGCCAGCGGCGGACGGTTTAATGAAAAACTGTTTTTT	CASGGRFNEKLFF	TRBJ1-4	13	.	TRBV2	.
TGTGCCAGTAGTATTGGTTGGCGGGGCTACAATGAGCAGTTCTTC	CASSIGWRGYNEQFF	TRBJ2-1	15	.	TRBV19	.
TGTGCCAGCTCCGAGGTCACGATAGAGGATACGCAGTATTTT	CASSEVTIEDTQYF	TRBJ2-3	14	.	TRBV7-8	.
TGTGCCAGCAGCTTAGACAGCACAGATACGCAGTATTTT	CASSLDSTDTQYF	TRBJ2-3	13	.	TRBV7-2	.
TGTGCCAGCAGCTCGGCTAGTAGGGACAGGGCCTACGAGCAGTACTTC	CASSSASRDRAYEQYF	TRBJ2-7	16	.	TRBV11-2	TRBD1
TGTGCCAGCAGCCAACCTTATCAACGTCGGCAGCTGTTTTTT	CASSQPYQRRQLFF	TRBJ2-2	14	.	TRBV4-2	.
TGCAGCGTTGAGGACATTAACTATGGCTACACCTTC	CSVEDINYGYTF	TRBJ1-2	12	.	TRBV29-1	.
TGTGCCTGGAGTGTTTTTTCCTACGAGCAGTACTTC	CAWSVFSYEQYF	TRBJ2-7	12	.	TRBV30	.
TGTGCCTGGAGTCCCCAGGGGCGGAGCACTGAAGCTTTCTTT	CAWSPQGRSTEAFF	TRBJ1-1	14	.	TRBV30	.
TGTGCCAGCAGTCAAGGGACTAGCGGGGGCACAGATACGCAGTATTTT	CASSQGTSGGTDTQYF	TRBJ2-3	16	.	TRBV6-1	TRBD2
TGTGCCACCAGCAGAGGACAGGTGAACACTGAAGCTTTCTTT	CATSRGQVNTEAFF	TRBJ1-1	14	.	TRBV15	.
TGTGCCAGCAGCGCATGGGGGGCAGCTAACTATGGCTACACCTTC	CASSAWGAANYGYTF	TRBJ1-2	15	.	TRBV9	.
TGTGCCAGCAGCTTACGACAGGCGGGAGATACGCAGTATTTT	CASSLRQAGDTQYF	TRBJ2-3	14	.	TRBV7-2	.
TGTGCCAGCAGGGCCACCCCTGGGACAGGGTCCACTGAAGCTTTCTTT	CASRATPGTGSTEAFF	TRBJ1-1	16	.	TRBV25-1	TRBD1
TGTGCTAGTGGTTCTTCGTCCGGGACGGTCTACAATGAGCAGTTCTTC	CASGSSSGTVYNEQFF	TRBJ2-1	16	.	TRBV12-5	.
TGCGCCAGCAGCCCTTACGGACAGGGAGTCTCCGAGCAGTACTTC	CASSPYGQGVSEQYF	TRBJ2-7	15	.	TRBV4-3	TRBD1
TGTGCCAGCAGTTTACAGCAGGCCTATGGCTACACCTTC	CASSLQQAYGYTF	TRBJ1-2	13	.	TRBV12-3/TRBV12-4	.
TGTGCCAGCTCCGACAGGGATTATTGGTCACCCCTCCACTTT	CASSDRDYWSPLHF	TRBJ1-6	14	once	TRBV27	TRBD1
TGTGCCAGCTCACCCGGACTGTCCTACGAGCAGTACTTC	CASSPGLSYEQYF	TRBJ2-7	13	.	TRBV18	.
TGTGCCAGCAGTGAAGAACGGGTTATAGGTGAAAAACTGTTTTTT	CASSEERVIGEKLFF	TRBJ1-4	15	.	TRBV2	.
TGTGCCAGCAGCGATACAGGGATCGGAGATAATTCACCCCTCCACTTT	CASSDTGIGDNSPLHF	TRBJ1-6	16	once	TRBV2	.
TGTGCCAGCAGCCCCCAATTGTATCGAGGCTACACCTTC	CASSPQLYRGYTF	TRBJ1-2	13	.	TRBV7-9	.
TGTGCCAGCAGTTACTCTTCGGGTCTAGATACGCAGTATTTT	CASSYSSGLDTQYF	TRBJ2-3	14	.	TRBV6-5	.
TGTGCCAGCAGCGTACCACAGTTGAACACTGAAGCTTTCTTT	CASSVPQLNTEAFF	TRBJ1-1	14	.	TRBV9	.
TGTGCCAGCAGCTTGGTTACGGGCGGGGGGCGCCACGAGCAGTACTTC	CASSLVTGGGRHEQYF	TRBJ2-7	16	.	TRBV5-4	TRBD2
TGTGCCAGCAGGATATACGGACGAAACACCGGGGAGCTGTTTTTT	CASRIYGRNTGELFF	TRBJ2-2	15	few	TRBV6-5	.
TGTGCCAGCAGCAGCCTCGGAGGGACAGGGGTGGGCAATGAGCAGTTCTTC	CASSSLGGTGVGNEQFF	TRBJ2-1	17	.	TRBV7-9	TRBD1
TGTGCCAGCAGCCAAGATCTTGGGGGGGCTCGGGGCTACACCTTC	CASSQDLGGARGYTF	TRBJ1-2	15	.	TRBV3-1/TRBV3-2	.
TGTGCCAGCAGTAGGGGAACAGGGGGAAGTTCCTACGAGCAGTACTTC	CASSRGTGGSSYEQYF	TRBJ2-7	16	.	TRBV19	TRBD1
TGTGCCAGCAGCTTCGGGGGCTCCCATAATTCACCCCTCCACTTT	CASSFGGSHNSPLHF	TRBJ1-6	15	.	TRBV5-5	.
TGTGCCAGCAGTGTAGGGGGCTCCTACAATGAGCAGTTCTTC	CASSVGGSYNEQFF	TRBJ2-1	14	.	TRBV2	.
TGTGCCAGCAGTCGGCTAGCGGGGATGACAGATACGCAGTATTTT	CASSRLAGMTDTQYF	TRBJ2-3	15	.	TRBV9	TRBD2
TGTGCCAGCAGTTACACCGGCTCGGGACTAGCCTACGAGCAGTACTTC	CASSYTGSGLAYEQYF	TRBJ2-7	16	.	TRBV7-8	TRBD2
TGCAGCGTTGAAGATGGGGCTAATGAAAAACTGTTTTTT	CSVEDGANEKLFF	TRBJ1-4	13	.	TRBV29-1	.
TGTGCCAGCAGTTACGGGACTAGCGGGGTTGGGACCCAGTACTTC	CASSYGTSGVGTQYF	TRBJ2-5	15	.	TRBV27	TRBD2
TGTGCCAGCAGCTTGGGGTGGGGCTACACCTTC	CASSLGWGYTF	TRBJ1-2	11	.	TRBV7-2	.
TGTGCCAGTAGTATAGATAGTCCTAGCGGGGGCCTAAGAGATACGCAGTATTTT	CASSIDSPSGGLRDTQYF	TRBJ2-3	18	.	TRBV19	TRBD2
TGTGCCTGGGAGGCAGGGACGAACACCGGGGAGCTGTTTTTT	CAWEAGTNTGELFF	TRBJ2-2	14	.	TRBV30	.
TGTGCCAGCAGCTCAGGCAGCATGAACACTGAAGCTTTCTTT	CASSSGSMNTEAFF	TRBJ1-1	14	.	TRBV11-3	.
TGTGCCAGCAGCTTAATCAGGGACCGGTTGAACACTGAAGCTTTCTTT	CASSLIRDRLNTEAFF	TRBJ1-1	16	few	TRBV7-9	.
TGTGCCAGCAGCTCCACTGACCTAGCGGGCAGCCGTTTAATGCTCCTCCACTTT	CASSSTDLAGSRLMLLHF	TRBJ1-6	18	few	TRBV7-9	.
TGTGCCAGTAGTACGGGAGTCATGAACACTGAAGCTTTCTTT	CASSTGVMNTEAFF	TRBJ1-1	14	.	TRBV19	.
TGCGCCAGCAGCCCCGGGACAGGGACTGGAAACACCATATATTTT	CASSPGTGTGNTIYF	TRBJ1-3	15	.	TRBV5-1	TRBD1
TGTGCCAGCAGCTTAGGTTGGAACACCGGGGAGCTGTTTTTT	CASSLGWNTGELFF	TRBJ2-2	14	.	TRBV7-8	.
TGTGCCAGCAGTTACGGGACAGGGCGTAGCTCCTACGAGCAGTACTTC	CASSYGTGRSSYEQYF	TRBJ2-7	16	.	TRBV6-5	TRBD1
TGCGCCAGCAGCTTGGTGGGGGAAGTGGACACTGAAGCTTTCTTT	CASSLVGEVDTEAFF	TRBJ1-1	15	.	TRBV5-1	.
TGCGCCAGCAGCTTTGGGGTATGGACTGAAGCTTTCTTT	CASSFGVWTEAFF	TRBJ1-1	13	few	TRBV5-1	.
TGTGCCAGTACCTGGGTACCCTCGGGGAACGAGCAGTACTTC	CASTWVPSGNEQYF	TRBJ2-7	14	.	TRBV2	.
TGTGCCAGCAGTGAATTTTTGGGTAATGAGCAGTTCTTC	CASSEFLGNEQFF	TRBJ2-1	13	.	TRBV6-1	.
TGCGCCAGCAGCCAATCAGGCCTTTCCTACGAGCAGTACTTC	CASSQSGLSYEQYF	TRBJ2-7	14	.	TRBV4-1	.